The T cell receptor beta chain described here comes from a study of post-analysis software for immune sequencing data. Broader study findings: Strong co-clustering by F measure was evident for samples that had been prepared in the same batch. The normalized Chao1 diversity of multiple sclerosis patients was significantly lower than that of controls. TRBV segments more frequent in patients than in controls numbered a few and included TRBV5-6, TRBV5-1 and TRBV20-1.

As concerns this clonotype: The antigen remains undetermined.

Unique molecular identifiers were carried by the TCR beta cDNA libraries. MiXCR, applied by TCRdb to the PCR reads, yields one record per CDR3 protein. The table records about 820,000 distinct CDR3 sequences, roughly 50% of them present only once. Looked up from germline, CDR1 is SGHAT and CDR2 is FQDESV (reference sequence). The CDR3 loop spans 14 amino acids. Trimming took 7 bases from V and 5 from J; bases not matched to a gene: 8. This chain connects TRBV11-1 to TRBJ2-7; TRBD1 aligns across 10 bases. This receptor was taken from a girl aged 10-17 years with multiple sclerosis. Sequencing input: blood. Here the CDR3 DNA reads TGTGCCAGCAACCACCGGGACAGGGGACACGAGCAGTACTTC. It yields the protein CASNHRDRGHEQYF.